Sequencing of this T cell receptor beta chain was carried out in a study of shared clonotypes between healthy human individuals. Comment on this clone: The same CDR3 is also encoded by other DNA sequences in this sample.

The ends lost 3 bases at V and 1 base at J; junction bases unmatched: 1. Germline V gene sequence: CDR1 ENHRY, CDR2 SYGVKD. The CDR3 has 16 amino acids. TCRdb's copy holds only in-frame clones and misses some; the assay was immunoSEQ multiplex PCR. The repertoire holds millions of clones, with about 92% as singletons. The V call is TRBV10-3, the J call TRBJ2-2; 11 nucleotides agree with TRBD2. Sample: naive CD4+ T cells sorted from blood. Subset given: CD45RA+ positively selected. This TCR came from a man between 18 and 29 years old in good health. CDR3 amino acids: CAISDGTSGNTGELFF. The CDR3 DNA sequence: TGTGCCATCAGTGACGGGACTAGCGGGAACACCGGGGAGCTGTTTTTT.